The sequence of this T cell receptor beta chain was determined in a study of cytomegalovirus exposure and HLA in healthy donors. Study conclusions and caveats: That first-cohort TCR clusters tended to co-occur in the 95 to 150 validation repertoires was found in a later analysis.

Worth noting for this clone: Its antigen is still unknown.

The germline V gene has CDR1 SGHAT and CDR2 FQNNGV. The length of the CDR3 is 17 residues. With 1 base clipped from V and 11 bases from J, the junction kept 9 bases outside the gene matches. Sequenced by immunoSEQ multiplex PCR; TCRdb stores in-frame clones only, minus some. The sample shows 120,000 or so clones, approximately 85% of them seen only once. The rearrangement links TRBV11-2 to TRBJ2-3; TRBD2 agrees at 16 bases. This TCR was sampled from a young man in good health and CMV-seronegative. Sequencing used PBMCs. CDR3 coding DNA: TGTGCCAGCAGCTTAGCGGGACTAGCGGGGGGGCCGGTATTGCAGTATTTT. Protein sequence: CASSLAGLAGGPVLQYF.